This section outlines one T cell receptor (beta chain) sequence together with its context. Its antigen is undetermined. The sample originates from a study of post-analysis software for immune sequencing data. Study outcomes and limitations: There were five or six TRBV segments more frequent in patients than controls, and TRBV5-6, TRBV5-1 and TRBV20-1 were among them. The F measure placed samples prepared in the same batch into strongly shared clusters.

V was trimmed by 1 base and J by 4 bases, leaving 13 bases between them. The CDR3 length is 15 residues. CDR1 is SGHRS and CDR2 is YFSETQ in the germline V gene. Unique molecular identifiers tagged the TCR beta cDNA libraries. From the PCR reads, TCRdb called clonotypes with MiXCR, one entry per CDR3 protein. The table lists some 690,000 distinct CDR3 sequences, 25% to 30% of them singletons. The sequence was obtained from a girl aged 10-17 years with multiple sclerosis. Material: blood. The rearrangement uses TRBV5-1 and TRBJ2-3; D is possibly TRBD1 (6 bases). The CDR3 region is CASSLRGRGADTQYF. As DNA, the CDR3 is TGCGCCAGCAGCTTGCGTGGCAGGGGAGCAGATACGCAGTATTTT.